This TCR beta chain was identified during a study of regulatory T cells in long-lasting Graves disease. Study conclusions and caveats: Newly diagnosed patients shared 850 to 1,000 public clonotypes; persistent patients shared some 2,600. There were preferences for TRBV28, TRBJ1-2 and TRBJ2-5 in persistent disease.

Germline assignment: CDR1 LNHDA and CDR2 SQIVND (reference sequence). Trimming took 2 bases from V and 8 from J; bases not matched to a gene: 4. CDR3 length: 13 residues. There are a few counts of this clonotype. Its antigen is unknown. Regarding time point: newly diagnosed GD, antithyroid drugs for less than 3 months. After RNA was extracted from PBMCs, the TCR library was made from it. Library construction for TCR beta used iRepertoire HTBI primers and Arm-PCR of CDR3 regions. TCRdb reprocessed the multiplex PCR reads via MiXCR and lists one record per CDR3 protein. Here the sample spans roughly 430,000 distinct CDR3 sequences, about a sixth being singletons. The same sample was also used in a study of T cells in Graves' hyperthyroidism and ophthalmopathy. As that study records: The TCR CDR3 was amplified in a first-round RT-PCR using the HTBI primer set.

The sequence was obtained from a woman aged 25-40 years with Graves disease. The material sequenced was peripheral blood mononuclear cells (PBMCs), taken at new diagnosis, from a patient treated with antithyroid drugs. The rearrangement joins TRBV19 to TRBJ1-1; TRBD1 aligns across 8 bases. CDR3: CASSIRGQDEAFF. CDR3 coding DNA: TGTGCCAGTAGTATAAGGGGACAGGACGAAGCTTTCTTT. The full variable domain, completed using reference TRBV19 and TRBJ1-1, is DGGITQSPKYLFRKEGQNVTLSCEQNLNHDAMYWYRQDPGQGLRLIYYSQIVNDFQKGDIAEGYSVSREKKESFPLTVTSAQKNPTAFYLCASSIRGQDEAFFGQGTRLTVV.